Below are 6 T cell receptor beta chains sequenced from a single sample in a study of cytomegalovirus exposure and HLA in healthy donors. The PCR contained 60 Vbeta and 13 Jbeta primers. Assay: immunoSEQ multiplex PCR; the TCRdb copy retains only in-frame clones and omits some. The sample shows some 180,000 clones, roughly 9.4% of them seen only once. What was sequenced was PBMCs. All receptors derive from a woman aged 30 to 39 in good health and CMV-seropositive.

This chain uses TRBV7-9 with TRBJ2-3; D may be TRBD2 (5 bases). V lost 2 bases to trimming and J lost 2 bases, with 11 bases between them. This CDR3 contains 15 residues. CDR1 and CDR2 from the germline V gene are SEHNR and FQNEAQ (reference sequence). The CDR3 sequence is CASSLPDSHTDTQYF. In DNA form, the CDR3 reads TGTGCCAGCAGCTTACCGGACTCGCACACAGATACGCAGTATTTT. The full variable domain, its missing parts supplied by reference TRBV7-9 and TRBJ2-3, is DTGVSQNPRHKITKRGQNVTFRCDPISEHNRLYWYRQTLGQGPEFLTYFQNEAQLEKSRLLSDRFSAERPKGSFSTLEIQRTEQGDSAMYLCASSLPDSHTDTQYFGPGTRLTVL.

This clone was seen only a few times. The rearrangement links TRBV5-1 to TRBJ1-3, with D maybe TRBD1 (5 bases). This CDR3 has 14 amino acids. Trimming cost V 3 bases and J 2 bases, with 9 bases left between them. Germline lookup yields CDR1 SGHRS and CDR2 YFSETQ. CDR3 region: CASSSATAGNTIYF. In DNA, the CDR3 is TGCGCCAGCAGCTCAGCGACAGCTGGAAACACCATATATTTT.

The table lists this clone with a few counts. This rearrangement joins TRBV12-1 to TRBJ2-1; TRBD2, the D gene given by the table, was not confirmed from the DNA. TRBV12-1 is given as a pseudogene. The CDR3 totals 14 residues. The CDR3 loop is CASSFEDCYNEQFF. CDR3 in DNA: TGTGCCAGCAGCTTTGAGGACTGTTACAATGAGCAGTTCTTC.

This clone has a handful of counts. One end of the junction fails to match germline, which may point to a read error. CDR3 region: CASGLEFGASGGPINF. The CDR3, as DNA: TGTGCTAGTGGTTTGGAATTTGGAGCTAGCGGCGGTCCCATTAACTTC. The genes are TRBV12-5 and TRBJ2-7, with 7 bases matching TRBD2. Germline CDR1 and CDR2: LGHNT and FRNRAP. The CDR3 is made up of 16 amino acids.

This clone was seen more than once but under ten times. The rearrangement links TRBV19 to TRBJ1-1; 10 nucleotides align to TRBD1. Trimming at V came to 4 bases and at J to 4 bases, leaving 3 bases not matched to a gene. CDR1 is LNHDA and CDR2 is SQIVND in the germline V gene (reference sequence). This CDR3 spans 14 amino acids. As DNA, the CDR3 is TGTGCCAGTAGTAGCGGGACAGGGGTCACTGAAGCTTTCTTT. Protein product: CASSSGTGVTEAFF.

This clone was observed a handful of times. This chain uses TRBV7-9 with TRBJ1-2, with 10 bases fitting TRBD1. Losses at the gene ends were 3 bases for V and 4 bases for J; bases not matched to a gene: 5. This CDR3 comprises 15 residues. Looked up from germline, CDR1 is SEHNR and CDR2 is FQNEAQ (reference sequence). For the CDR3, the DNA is TGTGCCAGCAGCTTGGGGACAGGGGTTCCCTATGGCTACACCTTC. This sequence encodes CASSLGTGVPYGYTF. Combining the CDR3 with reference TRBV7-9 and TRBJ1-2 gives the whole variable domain DTGVSQNPRHKITKRGQNVTFRCDPISEHNRLYWYRQTLGQGPEFLTYFQNEAQLEKSRLLSDRFSAERPKGSFSTLEIQRTEQGDSAMYLCASSLGTGVPYGYTFGSGTRLTVV.